This TCR beta chain comes out of a study of blood T cells in healthy people across ages. Broader study findings: Naive CD4+ cell counts and diversity both ran higher in long-lived than in aged donors. Per million T cells, TCR beta diversity dropped roughly linearly as age increased.

Germline V gene data show CDR1 as SGHRS and CDR2 as YFSETQ. V lost 0 bases, J lost 4 bases, and 13 bases lay in between. This CDR3 contains 15 residues. Combining a sample-barcoded 5' primer with a J-beta primer mix, a second PCR ran for 7 to 11 cycles. MiXCR, run by TCRdb on the 5' RACE reads, gives a single entry per CDR3 protein. Among 660,000 or so distinct CDR3 sequences listed, 58% were seen once. About this clonotype: Its cognate antigen is unknown.

The V call is TRBV5-1, the J call TRBJ2-5; D perhaps matches TRBD1 (6 bases). The sequenced sample consisted of blood. The sequence came from a man in his sixties in good health. CDR3 protein: CASSLGSTGGETQYF. In DNA, the CDR3 is TGCGCCAGCAGCTTGGGTTCGACAGGCGGAGAGACCCAGTACTTC.